This T cell receptor beta chain was identified during a study of CD8 T cells in ankylosing spondylitis. CDR3 length equals 14 residues. Germline CDR1 reads DFQATT; CDR2 reads SNEGSKA (reference sequence). With 1 base clipped from V and 3 bases from J, the junction kept 5 bases outside the gene matches. In this sample, this clonotype turned up many times. MiXCR, applied by TCRdb to the 5' RACE reads, yields one record per CDR3 protein. The sample yields approximately 92,000 distinct CDR3 sequences, 8.5% to 9% seen once. The chain couples TRBV20-1 to TRBJ1-1, with 7 bases matching TRBD1. Material: blood, either unsorted or a sorted T cell fraction (not recorded which). The TCR comes from a male donor with ankylosing spondylitis or in good health (not recorded which). The CDR3: CSARGEGADTEAFF. The CDR3 DNA reads TGCAGTGCTAGAGGGGAGGGGGCGGACACTGAAGCTTTCTTT.